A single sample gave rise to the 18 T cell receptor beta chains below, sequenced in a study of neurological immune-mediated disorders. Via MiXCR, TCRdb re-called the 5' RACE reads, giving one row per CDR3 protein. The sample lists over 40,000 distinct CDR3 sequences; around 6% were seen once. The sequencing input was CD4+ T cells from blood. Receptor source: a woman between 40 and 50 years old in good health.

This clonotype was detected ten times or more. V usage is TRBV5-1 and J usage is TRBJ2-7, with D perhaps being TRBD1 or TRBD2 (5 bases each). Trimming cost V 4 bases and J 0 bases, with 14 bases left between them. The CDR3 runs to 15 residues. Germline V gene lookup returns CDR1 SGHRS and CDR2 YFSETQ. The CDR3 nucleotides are TGCGCCAGCAGCACCGGGACGTTGAGCTCCTACGAGCAGTACTTC. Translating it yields CASSTGTLSSYEQYF.

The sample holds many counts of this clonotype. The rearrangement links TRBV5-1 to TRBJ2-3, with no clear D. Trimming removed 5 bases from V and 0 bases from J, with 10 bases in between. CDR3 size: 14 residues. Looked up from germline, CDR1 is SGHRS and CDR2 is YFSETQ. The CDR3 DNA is TGCGCCAGCAGGGGTCCCGGTAGCACAGATACGCAGTATTTT. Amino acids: CASRGPGSTDTQYF.

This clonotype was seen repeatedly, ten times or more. The CDR3 here is CATSGQGASTYEQYF. For the CDR3, the DNA is TGTGCCACCAGTGGCCAGGGGGCGTCGACCTACGAGCAGTACTTC. The chain joins TRBV24-1 to TRBJ2-7; 8 positions match TRBD1. Germline CDR1 KGHDR, CDR2 SFDVKD. Trimming cost V 5 bases and J 2 bases; bases outside gene matches: 7. CDR3 size: 15 residues.

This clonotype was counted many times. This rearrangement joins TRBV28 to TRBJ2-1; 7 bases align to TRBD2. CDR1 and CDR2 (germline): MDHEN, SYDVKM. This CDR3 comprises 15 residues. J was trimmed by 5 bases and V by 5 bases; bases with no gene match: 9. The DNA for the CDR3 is TGTGCCAGCAGTCTCCGGAGCGGGGTTAACAATGAGCAGTTCTTC. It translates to CASSLRSGVNNEQFF.

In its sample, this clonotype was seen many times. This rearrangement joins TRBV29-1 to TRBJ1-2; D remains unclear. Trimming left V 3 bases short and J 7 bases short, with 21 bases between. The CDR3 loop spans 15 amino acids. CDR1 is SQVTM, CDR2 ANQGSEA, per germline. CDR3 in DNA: TGCAGCGTTGATGACCGGTTTGAAGGTGCTGGTGGCTACACCTTC. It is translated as CSVDDRFEGAGGYTF.

The CDR3 bases are TGTGCCAGCAGCCAAAGCGGGAGGGGAGATACGCAGTATTTT. Translation: CASSQSGRGDTQYF. The J gene is TRBJ2-3, the V gene TRBV6-6; 10 nucleotides agree with TRBD2. There are 14 residues in the CDR3. Germline trimming cut 6 bases from V and 5 bases from J; bases unmatched to any gene: 5. Germline-derived CDR1 and CDR2 are MNHNY and SVGAGI (reference sequence).

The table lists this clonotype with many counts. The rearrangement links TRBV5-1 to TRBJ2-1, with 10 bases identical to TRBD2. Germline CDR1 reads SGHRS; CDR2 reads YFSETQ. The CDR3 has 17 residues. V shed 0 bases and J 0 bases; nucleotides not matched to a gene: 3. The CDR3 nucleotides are TGCGCCAGCAGCTTGGGAGGACTAGCGGCCTCCTACAATGAGCAGTTCTTC. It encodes CASSLGGLAASYNEQFF.

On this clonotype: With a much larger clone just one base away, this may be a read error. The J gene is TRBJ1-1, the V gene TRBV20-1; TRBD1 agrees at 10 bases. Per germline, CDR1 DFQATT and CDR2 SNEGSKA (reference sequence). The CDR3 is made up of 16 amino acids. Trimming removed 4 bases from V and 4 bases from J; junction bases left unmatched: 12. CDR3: CSAIDSTGTGATEAFF. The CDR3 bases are TGCAGTGCTATAGATAGTACCGGGACAGGGGCCACTGAAGCTTTCTTT.

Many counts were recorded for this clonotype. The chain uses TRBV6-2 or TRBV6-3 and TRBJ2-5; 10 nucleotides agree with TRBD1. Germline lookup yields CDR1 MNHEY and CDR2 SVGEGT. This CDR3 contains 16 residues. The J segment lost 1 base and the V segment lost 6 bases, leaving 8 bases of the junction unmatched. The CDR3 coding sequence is TGTGCCAGCAGACCTCTAGGGACAGGGGCCCAAGAGACCCAGTACTTC. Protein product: CASRPLGTGAQETQYF.

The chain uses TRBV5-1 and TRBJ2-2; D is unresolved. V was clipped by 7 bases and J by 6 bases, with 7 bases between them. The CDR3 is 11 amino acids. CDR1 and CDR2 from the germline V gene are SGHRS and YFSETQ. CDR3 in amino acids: CASGISGELFF. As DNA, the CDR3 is TGCGCCAGCGGGATCTCCGGGGAGCTGTTTTTT.

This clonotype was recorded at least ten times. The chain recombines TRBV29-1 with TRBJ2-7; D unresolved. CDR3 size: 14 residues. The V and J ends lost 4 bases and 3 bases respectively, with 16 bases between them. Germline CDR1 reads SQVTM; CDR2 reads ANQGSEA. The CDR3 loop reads CSVVHGLGNYEQYF. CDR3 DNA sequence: TGCAGCGTTGTGCACGGCCTGGGGAACTACGAGCAGTACTTC.

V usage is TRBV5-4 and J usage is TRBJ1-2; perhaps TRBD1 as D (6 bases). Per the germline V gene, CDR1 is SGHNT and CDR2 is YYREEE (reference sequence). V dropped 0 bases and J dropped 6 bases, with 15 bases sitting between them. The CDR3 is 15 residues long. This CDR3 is CASSLGGGRRDGYTF. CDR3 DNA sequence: TGTGCCAGCAGCTTGGGTGGGGGGCGCCGGGATGGCTACACCTTC.

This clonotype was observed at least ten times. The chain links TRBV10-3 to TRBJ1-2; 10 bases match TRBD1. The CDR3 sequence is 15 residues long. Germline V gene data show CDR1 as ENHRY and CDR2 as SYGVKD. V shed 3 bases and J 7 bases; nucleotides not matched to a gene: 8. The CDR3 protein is CAISDSGQGEGGYTF. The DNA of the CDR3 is TGTGCCATCAGTGACTCTGGACAGGGGGAGGGTGGCTACACCTTC.

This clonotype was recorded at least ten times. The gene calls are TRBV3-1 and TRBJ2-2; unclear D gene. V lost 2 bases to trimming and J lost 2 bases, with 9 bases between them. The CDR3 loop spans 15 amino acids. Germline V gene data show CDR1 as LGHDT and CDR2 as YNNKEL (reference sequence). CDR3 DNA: TGTGCCAGCAGCCAATTCGAGACCAACACCGGGGAGCTGTTTTTT. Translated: CASSQFETNTGELFF. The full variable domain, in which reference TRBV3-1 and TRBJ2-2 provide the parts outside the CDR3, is DTAVSQTPKYLVTQMGNDKSIKCEQNLGHDTMYWYKQDSKKFLKIMFSYNNKELIINETVPNRFSPKSPDKAHLNLHINSLELGDSAVYFCASSQFETNTGELFFGEGSRLTVL.

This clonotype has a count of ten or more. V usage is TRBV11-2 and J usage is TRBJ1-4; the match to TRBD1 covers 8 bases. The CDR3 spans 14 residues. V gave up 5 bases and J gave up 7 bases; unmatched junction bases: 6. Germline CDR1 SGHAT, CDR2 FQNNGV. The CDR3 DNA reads TGTGCCAGCAGCCCCGGACAGGGATCTGAAAAACTGTTTTTT. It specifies CASSPGQGSEKLFF.

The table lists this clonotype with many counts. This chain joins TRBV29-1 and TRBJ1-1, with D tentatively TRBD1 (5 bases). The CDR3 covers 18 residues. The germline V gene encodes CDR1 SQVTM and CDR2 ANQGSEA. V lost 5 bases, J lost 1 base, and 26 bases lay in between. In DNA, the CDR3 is TGCAGCGTTTCTTTTGCGGACACGAACTTCCTAGCGAACACTGAAGCTTTCTTT. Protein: CSVSFADTNFLANTEAFF.

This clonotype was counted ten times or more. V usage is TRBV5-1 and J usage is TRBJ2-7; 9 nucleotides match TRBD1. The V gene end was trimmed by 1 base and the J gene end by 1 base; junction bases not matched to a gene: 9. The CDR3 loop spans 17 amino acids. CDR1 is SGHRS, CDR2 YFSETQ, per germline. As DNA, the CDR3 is TGCGCCAGCAGCTTGTTTCCCGGGACAGGGTTTTCCTACGAGCAGTACTTC. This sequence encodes CASSLFPGTGFSYEQYF.

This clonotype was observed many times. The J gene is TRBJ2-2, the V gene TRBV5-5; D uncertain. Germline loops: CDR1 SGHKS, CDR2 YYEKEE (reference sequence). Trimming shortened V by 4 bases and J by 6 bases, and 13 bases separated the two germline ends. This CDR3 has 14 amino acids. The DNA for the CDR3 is TGTGCCAGCAGCACTACCCCCGGTTCCGGGGAGCTGTTTTTT. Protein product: CASSTTPGSGELFF.